This T cell receptor beta chain was retrieved from a study of identical twins. TCRdb re-called the 5' RACE reads with MiXCR, one entry per CDR3 protein. The table has under 300,000 distinct CDR3 sequences, 12% seen once. The CDR3 contains 16 residues. V was clipped by 1 base and J by 5 bases, with 15 bases between them. Per the germline V gene, CDR1 is LNHNV and CDR2 is YYDKDF (reference sequence). This clonotype was counted a few times. The same data also went into a second study, on yellow fever vaccine responses in identical twins.

The J gene is TRBJ2-1, the V gene TRBV15, with D unresolved. The sequenced sample was memory (CD45RO+) T cells sorted from blood. This receptor was taken from a woman in her late teens or twenties in good health. The DNA of the CDR3 is TGTGCCACCAGCAGAGGATCGGCCAAACCTGACAATGAGCAGTTCTTC. Translation gives CATSRGSAKPDNEQFF.